One sample yielded the 20 T cell receptor beta chains listed below, sequenced in a study of T cell responses to AZD1222 COVID-19 vaccine. Libraries were prepared by immunoSEQ multiplex PCR; TCRdb keeps only in-frame clonotypes and omits some of them. Of some 130,000 clones listed, around 90% are singletons. The source material was peripheral blood, sampled on day 0 of AZD1222 vaccination. The origin of the receptors is an adult in good health.

This clone showed up just a few times. This chain uses TRBV3-1 (or the pseudogene TRBV3-2) with TRBJ2-7, with D perhaps matching TRBD2 (5 bases). Germline V lookup: CDR1 LGHDT, CDR2 YNNKEL (reference sequence). The V and J ends lost 0 bases and 3 bases respectively, with 12 bases between them. The CDR3 is made up of 15 amino acids. The CDR3 region is CASSQDLSANYEQYF. The CDR3 bases are TGTGCCAGCAGCCAAGATCTTAGCGCAAACTACGAGCAGTACTTC.

This clone was seen only once. The chain joins TRBV28 to TRBJ1-5, with D unresolved. Germline-derived CDR1 and CDR2 are MDHEN and SYDVKM. This CDR3 region has 14 residues. V gave up 5 bases and J gave up 7 bases, with 15 bases separating them. The CDR3 loop is CASSGEFVRQPQHF. CDR3 nucleotides: TGTGCCAGCAGTGGGGAGTTCGTAAGGCAGCCCCAGCATTTT. Drawing the rest from reference TRBV28 and TRBJ1-5, the complete variable domain is DVKVTQSSRYLVKRTGEKVFLECVQDMDHENMFWYRQDPGLGLRLIYFSYDVKMKEKGDIPEGYSVSREKKERFSLILESASTNQTSMYLCASSGEFVRQPQHFGDGTRLSIL.

This CDR3 reads CASSLDRGNQPQHF. CDR3 in DNA: TGTGCCAGCAGTCTGGACAGGGGTAATCAGCCCCAGCATTTT. V usage is TRBV6-5 and J usage is TRBJ1-5; 9 bases are shared with TRBD1. This CDR3 comprises 14 residues. Germline-derived CDR1 and CDR2 are MNHEY and SVGAGI. J was trimmed by 4 bases and V by 5 bases; bases with no gene match: 3.

This clone appeared a single time. CDR3 nucleotides: TGCGCCAGCAGCTTGGATCCTACTAATGAAAAACTGTTTTTT. Protein: CASSLDPTNEKLFF. This sequence joins TRBV5-1 and TRBJ1-4; no firm D call. V lost 0 bases and J 2 bases, leaving 5 bases between the germline ends. The germline CDR1 and CDR2 sequences are SGHRS and YFSETQ. The CDR3 extends over 14 amino acids.

V usage is TRBV6-5 and J usage is TRBJ1-3; 7 bases match TRBD1. The germline gives CDR1 MNHEY, CDR2 SVGAGI. The CDR3 extends over 15 amino acids. Trimming at V came to 0 bases and at J to 4 bases, leaving 3 bases not matched to a gene. CDR3 DNA sequence: TGTGCCAGCAGTTACTCGACAGGGATCGGAAACACCATATATTTT. It translates to CASSYSTGIGNTIYF.

This clone was seen a single time. Other DNA sequences in the same sample also yield this CDR3. V is TRBV7-8 and J is TRBJ1-3, with TRBD1 as a possible D gene (6 bases). The CDR3 runs to 16 residues. Germline V gives CDR1 SGHVS, CDR2 FQNEAQ. Trimming took off 1 base at V and 8 bases at J, with 18 bases between the two ends. CDR3: CASSLGWPDSRDTIYF. The CDR3 DNA is TGTGCCAGCAGCTTAGGATGGCCGGACAGTCGGGACACCATATATTTT. Using reference TRBV7-8 and TRBJ1-3 for the parts outside the CDR3, the full variable domain is GAGVSQSPRYKVAKRGQDVALRCDPISGHVSLFWYQQALGQGPEFLTYFQNEAQLDKSGLPSDRFFAERPEGSVSTLKIQRTQQEDSAVYLCASSLGWPDSRDTIYFGEGSWLTVV.

The gene calls are TRBV20-1 and TRBJ1-5; TRBD1 might be the D (5 bases). V lost 3 bases and J lost 4, with 13 bases in between. The CDR3 is made up of 14 amino acids. Germline-derived CDR1 and CDR2 are DFQATT and SNEGSKA (reference sequence). The CDR3 loop reads CSASLPRENQPQHF. As DNA, the CDR3 is TGCAGTGCTAGTTTGCCCAGGGAGAATCAGCCCCAGCATTTT.

This chain joins TRBV6-2 or TRBV6-3 and TRBJ2-2; D is unresolved. The CDR3 contains 12 residues. Looked up from germline, CDR1 is MNHEY and CDR2 is SVGEGT. Trimming cost V 2 bases and J 8 bases, with 6 bases left between them. In nucleotides, the CDR3 is TGTGCCAGCAGTTACACGGCTGGGGAGCTGTTTTTT. This encodes CASSYTAGELFF.

The chain combines TRBV7-8 with TRBJ1-1; 8 nucleotides agree with TRBD1. The V gene end was trimmed by 5 bases and the J gene end by 4 bases; junction bases not matched to a gene: 12. Germline CDR1 and CDR2: SGHVS and FQNEAQ. This CDR3 is 16 amino acids long. The CDR3 coding sequence is TGTGCCAGCAGCACGCAAATCGGACAGGGCGGCACTGAAGCTTTCTTT. It specifies CASSTQIGQGGTEAFF.

The V gene is TRBV14, the J gene TRBJ1-4, with 11 bases aligning to TRBD1. Germline V gene lookup returns CDR1 SGHDN and CDR2 FVKESK. The CDR3 contains 15 residues. With V trimmed by 1 base and J by 10 bases, 5 bases remained unmatched. The CDR3 spells CASSQAGTGGVKLFF. The CDR3 nucleotides are TGTGCCAGCAGCCAAGCCGGGACAGGGGGTGTAAAACTGTTTTTT. Complete variable domain (other parts from reference TRBV14 and TRBJ1-4): EAGVTQFPSHSVIEKGQTVTLRCDPISGHDNLYWYRRVMGKEIKFLLHFVKESKQDESGMPNNRFLAERTGGTYSTLKVQPAELEDSGVYFCASSQAGTGGVKLFFGSGTQLSVL.

This sequence joins TRBV7-9 and TRBJ1-2; no clear D. The germline gives CDR1 SEHNR, CDR2 FQNEAQ (reference sequence). Between the trimmed V and J ends, which lost 3 bases and 4 bases, there was a span of 15 bases. CDR3 length: 15 residues. CDR3 nucleotides: TGTGCCAGCAGCTTCCCCACCCCGGTAATCTATGGCTACACCTTC. Amino acids: CASSFPTPVIYGYTF. Using reference TRBV7-9 and TRBJ1-2 for the parts outside the CDR3, the full variable domain is DTGVSQNPRHKITKRGQNVTFRCDPISEHNRLYWYRQTLGQGPEFLTYFQNEAQLEKSRLLSDRFSAERPKGSFSTLEIQRTEQGDSAMYLCASSFPTPVIYGYTFGSGTRLTVV.

The chain's CDR3 is CASSKDRIQETQYF. The CDR3 nucleotides are TGCGCCAGCAGCAAAGACAGGATTCAAGAGACCCAGTACTTC. The J gene is TRBJ2-5, the V gene TRBV10-1, with D possibly TRBD1 on 6 matching bases. The CDR3 runs to 14 residues. V lost 6 bases and J 2 bases, leaving 13 bases between the germline ends. Germline loops: CDR1 WNHNN, CDR2 SYGVQD (reference sequence).

The J gene is TRBJ1-1, the V gene TRBV19; D ambiguous. Germline V lookup: CDR1 LNHDA, CDR2 SQIVND (reference sequence). The CDR3 is 15 residues long. V lost 0 bases and J lost 0, with 8 bases in between. The CDR3 here is CASSIEEGVNTEAFF. CDR3 sequence (DNA): TGTGCCAGTAGTATAGAGGAGGGAGTGAACACTGAAGCTTTCTTT.

This sequence joins TRBV7-2 and TRBJ1-1; D uncertain. CDR3 length: 16 residues. CDR1 is SGHTA and CDR2 is FQGNSA in the germline V gene. V was clipped by 7 bases and J by 4 bases, with 22 bases between them. The CDR3 region has the DNA TGTGCCAGCACGCACGCGGGTTGGGTAGTGGGCACTGAAGCTTTCTTT. Protein sequence: CASTHAGWVVGTEAFF.

This clone was seen once. V gene TRBV5-1 combines with J gene TRBJ2-6; 12 bases map to TRBD2. Germline V gives CDR1 SGHRS, CDR2 YFSETQ. This CDR3 region has 19 residues. V lost 0 bases to trimming and J lost 0 bases; unmatched junction nucleotides: 4. CDR3 DNA: TGCGCCAGCAGCTTGGGACTAGCGGGGGTAGGCTCTGGGGCCAACGTCCTGACTTTC. It codes for CASSLGLAGVGSGANVLTF.

This chain uses TRBV24-1 with TRBJ1-1; 8 nucleotides align to TRBD1. CDR3 length equals 15 residues. CDR1 KGHDR and CDR2 SFDVKD come from the germline V gene. V gave up 1 base and J gave up 7 bases; unmatched junction bases: 7. The CDR3 protein is CATSDFTGTGYEAFF. CDR3 coding DNA: TGTGCCACCAGTGATTTTACCGGGACAGGCTATGAAGCTTTCTTT.

This chain uses TRBV11-3 with TRBJ1-1; D call uncertain. V was clipped by 3 bases and J by 3 bases, with 8 bases between them. Germline V gene lookup returns CDR1 SGHNT and CDR2 YENEEA. The CDR3 has 13 amino acids. This CDR3 is CASSFYVDTEAFF. The CDR3 DNA is TGTGCCAGCAGCTTCTATGTGGACACTGAAGCTTTCTTT.

A single count supports this clone. The V call is TRBV6-5, the J call TRBJ1-1, with no clear D. Germline V gene sequence: CDR1 MNHEY, CDR2 SVGAGI. This CDR3 contains 13 residues. The germline V and J ends were trimmed by 7 bases and 0 bases, with 9 bases remaining between them. The CDR3 protein is CASNTRLNTEAFF. In DNA, the CDR3 is TGTGCCAGCAACACGCGCTTGAACACTGAAGCTTTCTTT.

The chain carries TRBV18 and TRBJ1-5, with 7 bases lining up with TRBD1. Per germline, CDR1 KGHSH and CDR2 LQKENI. V shed 4 bases, J shed 2 bases, and the junction held 8 bases outside the gene matches. This CDR3 contains 16 residues. CDR3 in DNA: TGTGCCAGCTCACGCCTACACGACAGGGGCAATCAGCCCCAGCATTTT. Its translation: CASSRLHDRGNQPQHF. Filled out from reference TRBV18 and TRBJ1-5, the complete variable domain reads NAGVMQNPRHLVRRRGQEARLRCSPMKGHSHVYWYRQLPEEGLKFMVYLQKENIIDESGMPKERFSAEFPKEGPSILRIQQVVRGDSAAYFCASSRLHDRGNQPQHFGDGTRLSIL.

The chain joins TRBV28 to TRBJ1-1, with 7 positions matching TRBD1. V shed 7 bases and J 1 base; nucleotides not matched to a gene: 9. CDR1 MDHEN and CDR2 SYDVKM come from the germline V gene. The CDR3 contains 15 residues. In DNA form, the CDR3 reads TGTGCCAGCACACCTCAGGACAGGAGGAACACTGAAGCTTTCTTT. It codes for CASTPQDRRNTEAFF.